This TCR beta chain was sequenced during a study of regulatory T cells in long-lasting Graves disease. Notes on the study in general: Lower TCR diversity was seen in persistent Graves' patients than in newly diagnosed ones.

Specified time point: newly diagnosed GD, antithyroid drugs for less than 3 months. Researchers made the TCR library from RNA that was extracted from PBMCs. Regarding this clonotype: Its antigen is currently unknown.

The CDR3 totals 14 residues. CDR1 and CDR2 (germline): MNHEY, SVGEGT. After removal of 6 bases from V and 1 base from J, the junction contained 6 bases not matched to a gene. Relying on iRepertoire HTBI primers and Arm-PCR of CDR3 regions, the team built TCR beta libraries. In TCRdb, the multiplex PCR reads were re-called with MiXCR into one record per CDR3 protein. The sample holds approximately 400,000 distinct CDR3 sequences, around 14% seen once. These records were also assigned to another study, of T cells in Graves' hyperthyroidism and ophthalmopathy. This second study notes: The HTBI primer set drove a first-round RT-PCR of the TCR CDR3. Most thyroid-expanded clonotypes above 0.001 were also found in blood.

The rearrangement joins TRBV6-2 or TRBV6-3 to TRBJ2-7; 7 positions match TRBD1. Sequenced here: peripheral blood mononuclear cells (PBMCs), sampled at new diagnosis, from a patient treated with antithyroid drugs. This clonotype was obtained from a woman under 40 with Graves disease. The CDR3 is CASSSQGLSYEQYF. CDR3 coding DNA: TGTGCCAGCAGCTCACAGGGGTTATCCTACGAGCAGTACTTC.